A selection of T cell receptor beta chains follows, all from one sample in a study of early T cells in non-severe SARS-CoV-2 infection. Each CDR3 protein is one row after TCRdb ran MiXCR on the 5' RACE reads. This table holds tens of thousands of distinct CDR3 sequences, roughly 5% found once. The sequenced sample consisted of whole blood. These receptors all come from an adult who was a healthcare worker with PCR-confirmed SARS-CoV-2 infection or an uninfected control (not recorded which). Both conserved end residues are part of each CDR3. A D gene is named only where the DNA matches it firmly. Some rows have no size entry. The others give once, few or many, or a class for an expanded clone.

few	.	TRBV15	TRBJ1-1	CATSPLIGSMNTEAFF	TGTGCCACCAGCCCCTTAATCGGCAGCATGAACACTGAAGCTTTCTTT
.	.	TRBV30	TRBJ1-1	CAWSLQMNTEAFF	TGTGCCTGGAGTCTACAGATGAACACTGAAGCTTTCTTT
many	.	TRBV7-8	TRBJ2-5	CASSSPTETQYF	TGTGCCAGCAGCTCACCAACAGAGACCCAGTACTTC
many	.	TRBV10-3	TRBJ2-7	CAIRESSDSPEQYF	TGTGCCATCAGAGAAAGTAGCGATTCTCCCGAGCAGTACTTC
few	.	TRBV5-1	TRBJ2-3	CASSLGQTTDTQYF	TGCGCCAGCAGCTTGGGGCAGACCACAGATACGCAGTATTTT
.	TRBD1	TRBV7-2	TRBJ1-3	CASSPNSLGQAGNTIYF	TGTGCCAGCAGCCCGAATAGCCTCGGACAGGCTGGAAACACCATATATTTT
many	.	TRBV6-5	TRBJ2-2	CASSPGLLNTGELFF	TGTGCCAGCAGCCCCGGACTTTTAAACACCGGGGAGCTGTTTTTT
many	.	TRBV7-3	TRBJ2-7	CASSQSSGYEQYF	TGTGCCAGCAGCCAGTCTTCCGGGTACGAGCAGTACTTC
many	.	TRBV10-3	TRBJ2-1	CAISAIRGGLDEQFF	TGTGCCATCAGTGCCATCAGGGGGGGGCTCGATGAGCAGTTCTTC
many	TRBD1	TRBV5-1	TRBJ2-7	CASSRTPPGQSYEQYF	TGCGCCAGCAGCAGAACGCCTCCGGGACAGTCCTACGAGCAGTACTTC
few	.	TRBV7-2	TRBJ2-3	CASSPTLTDYTQYF	TGTGCCAGCAGCCCCACCCTCACGGACTATACGCAGTATTTT
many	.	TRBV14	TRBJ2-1	CASSSGPEQFF	TGTGCCAGCAGCTCCGGGCCTGAGCAGTTCTTC
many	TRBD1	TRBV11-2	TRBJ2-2	CASSQGTGRSGELFF	TGTGCCAGCAGCCAGGGGACAGGGCGGTCCGGGGAGCTGTTTTTT
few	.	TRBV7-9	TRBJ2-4	CASSLGVNIQYF	TGTGCCAGCAGCTTAGGGGTAAACATTCAGTACTTC
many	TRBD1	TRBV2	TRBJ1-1	CASSETAGGTEAFF	TGTGCCAGCAGTGAAACGGCAGGGGGCACTGAAGCTTTCTTT
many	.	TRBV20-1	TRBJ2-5	CSAKPGLFQWTQYF	TGCAGTGCCAAACCGGGACTTTTCCAATGGACCCAGTACTTC
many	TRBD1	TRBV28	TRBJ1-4	CASSSRTGTDEKLFF	TGTGCCAGCAGTTCGCGGACAGGGACGGATGAAAAACTGTTTTTT
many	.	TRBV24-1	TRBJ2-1	CATSDPNSGEQFF	TGTGCCACCAGTGACCCCAACAGCGGGGAGCAGTTCTTC
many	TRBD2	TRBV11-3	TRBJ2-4	CASSLDRTRPPKNIQYF	TGTGCCAGCAGCTTAGATCGGACTAGGCCACCCAAAAACATTCAGTACTTC
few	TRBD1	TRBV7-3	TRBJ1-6	CASSLGTGGSPLHF	TGTGCCAGCAGCTTAGGGACAGGGGGATCACCCCTCCACTTT
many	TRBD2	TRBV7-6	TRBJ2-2	CASSPTHRTSGTGELFF	TGTGCCAGCAGCCCTACCCACCGGACTAGCGGGACCGGGGAGCTGTTTTTT
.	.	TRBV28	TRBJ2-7	CASRGPPYEQYF	TGTGCCAGCAGGGGACCGCCCTACGAGCAGTACTTC
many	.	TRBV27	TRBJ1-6	CASSSQFDGHANSPLHF	TGTGCCAGCAGTTCGCAATTTGACGGACACGCTAATTCACCCCTCCACTTT
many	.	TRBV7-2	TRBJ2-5	CASSLVGQETQYF	TGTGCCAGCAGCTTAGTAGGTCAAGAGACCCAGTACTTC
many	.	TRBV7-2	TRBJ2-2	CASSFFSNTGELFF	TGTGCCAGCAGCTTTTTCTCGAACACCGGGGAGCTGTTTTTT
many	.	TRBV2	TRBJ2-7	CASSYAIGEQYF	TGTGCCAGCTCCTACGCTATAGGCGAGCAGTACTTC
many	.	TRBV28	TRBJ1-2	CASSGNQGGRGYTF	TGTGCCAGCAGTGGGAATCAGGGTGGAAGAGGCTACACCTTC
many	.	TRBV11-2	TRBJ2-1	CASSHSEQFF	TGTGCCAGCAGCCATAGTGAGCAGTTCTTC